This T cell receptor (beta chain) was retrieved from a study of PD-L1 blockade in urothelial cancer. Across the study: Each blood sample yielded a median of about 150,000 T cells.

V lost 3 bases, J lost 8 bases, and 7 bases stayed unmatched. CDR1 and CDR2 (germline): SGHRS, YFSETQ. This CDR3 has 16 residues. The method was immunoSEQ multiplex PCR; TCRdb's version includes in-frame clones alone and lacks a portion of them. Found here are roughly 42,000 clones, 81% of them singletons; the top ten hold 2.5% to 3%. The clonotype was recovered from a man aged 65-85 years with urothelial cancer. The chain carries TRBV5-1 and TRBJ2-1; 14 positions agree with TRBD2. The sequences come from PBMCs, collected around atezolizumab (anti-PD-L1) treatment. CDR3 sequence: CASSSLGGLAGDEQFF. In DNA form, the CDR3 reads TGCGCCAGCAGCTCGCTAGGGGGACTAGCGGGAGATGAGCAGTTCTTC.